The 18 T cell receptor beta chains in this list originate from one sample, sequenced in a study of cytomegalovirus exposure and HLA in healthy donors. The PCR employed 60 Vbeta primers together with 13 Jbeta primers. Sequencing used immunoSEQ multiplex PCR; TCRdb keeps in-frame clones, though not all of them. The sample comprises approximately 160,000 clones, over 65% of which are singletons, and less than 0.9% rests with the top ten. Source material: PBMCs. The receptors stem from a female donor in good health and CMV-seronegative.

The rearrangement links TRBV4-2 to TRBJ2-1, with D tentatively TRBD1 (6 bases). The CDR3 runs to 15 residues. CDR1 is LGHNA, CDR2 YNFKEQ, per germline. The V end lost 0 bases, the J end lost 5 bases, and 11 bases lay between the germline ends. The chain's CDR3 is CASSQEGRGDNEQFF. CDR3 DNA sequence: TGTGCCAGCAGCCAAGAGGGCAGGGGTGACAATGAGCAGTTCTTC.

The chain employs TRBV18 and TRBJ2-5, with unresolved D. CDR3 length: 14 residues. V was shortened by 2 bases and J by 2 bases, with 9 bases between the two germline ends. In germline, CDR1 is KGHSH, CDR2 LQKENI. The CDR3 nucleotides read TGTGCCAGCTCACCATCGGCAGGTCAAGAGACCCAGTACTTC. This codes for CASSPSAGQETQYF. Based on the CDR3 plus reference TRBV18 and TRBJ2-5, the full variable domain is NAGVMQNPRHLVRRRGQEARLRCSPMKGHSHVYWYRQLPEEGLKFMVYLQKENIIDESGMPKERFSAEFPKEGPSILRIQQVVRGDSAAYFCASSPSAGQETQYFGPGTRLLVL.

The chain recombines TRBV6-6 with TRBJ2-1; D not resolved. V was shortened by 0 bases and J by 0 bases, with 6 bases between the two germline ends. CDR3 length equals 15 residues. Germline lookup yields CDR1 MNHNY and CDR2 SVGAGI (reference sequence). DNA of the CDR3: TGTGCCAGCAGTTACTCGCGCGGCTCCTACAATGAGCAGTTCTTC. This codes for CASSYSRGSYNEQFF.

The chain is built from TRBV13 and TRBJ2-3, with D possibly TRBD1 on 6 matching bases. The V end lost 0 bases, the J end lost 6 bases, and 13 bases lay between the germline ends. The CDR3 loop spans 15 amino acids. Per germline, CDR1 PRHDT and CDR2 FYEKMQ (reference sequence). In DNA form, the CDR3 reads TGTGCCAGCAGCTTAGGGGGGGCCGCAGGGGATACGCAGTATTTT. Amino acids: CASSLGGAAGDTQYF.

V is TRBV7-3 and J is TRBJ2-5; D possibly corresponds to TRBD2 (5 bases). This CDR3 spans 15 amino acids. V lost 0 bases to trimming and J lost 7 bases, with 15 bases between them. Germline V gene data show CDR1 as SGHTA and CDR2 as FQGTGA. The chain's CDR3 is CASSLTARGTGTQYF. CDR3 nucleotides: TGTGCCAGCAGCTTAACCGCCCGGGGTACCGGGACCCAGTACTTC.

The chain employs TRBV25-1 and TRBJ2-2; perhaps TRBD1 as D (6 bases). The CDR3 sequence is 13 residues long. Germline V gene sequence: CDR1 MGHDK, CDR2 SYGVNS. With 8 bases removed from V and 4 bases from J, the gap between germline ends came to 11 bases. CDR3 loop: CASGRTATGELFF. The DNA for the CDR3 is TGTGCCAGCGGTAGGACAGCCACCGGGGAGCTGTTTTTT.

A few counts support this clone. This chain joins TRBV7-8 and TRBJ2-3; 10 bases align to TRBD2. The CDR3 is 14 amino acids. With V trimmed by 5 bases and J by 6 bases, 5 bases remained unmatched. Germline lookup yields CDR1 SGHVS and CDR2 FQNEAQ. For the CDR3, the DNA is TGTGCCAGCAGCCCACTAGCGGGAATGGATACGCAGTATTTT. This sequence encodes CASSPLAGMDTQYF.

This chain uses TRBV30 with TRBJ1-6; 8 bases are shared with TRBD1. The CDR3 totals 15 residues. From germline, CDR1 is GTSNPN and CDR2 SVGIG (reference sequence). V dropped 4 bases and J dropped 7; count of bases not matched to a gene: 9. CDR3 DNA sequence: TGTGCCTGGATATCCCGGGGACAGGCAAATTCACCCCTCCACTTT. Translated: CAWISRGQANSPLHF.

This clone was seen only once. The chain employs TRBV11-2 and TRBJ2-7, with TRBD1 identical over 8 bases. This CDR3 is 12 amino acids long. Germline lookup yields CDR1 SGHAT and CDR2 FQNNGV. V was clipped by 8 bases and J by 4 bases; unmatched bases: 4. CDR3 coding DNA: TGTGCCAGCGGACAGGGCCGGTACGAGCAGTACTTC. It is translated as CASGQGRYEQYF.

This sequence joins TRBV7-6 and TRBJ2-1, with 10 bases identical to TRBD1. Germline V gene data show CDR1 as SGHVS and CDR2 as FNYEAQ. This CDR3 is built from 17 residues. The ends lost 3 bases at V and 6 bases at J; junction bases unmatched: 11. CDR3 protein: CASSLRPGQGLANEQFF. The CDR3 nucleotides are TGTGCCAGCAGCTTGAGACCGGGACAGGGGTTGGCCAATGAGCAGTTCTTC.

This clone was recorded once. The CDR3 protein is CASSQGDRGNEKLFF. The CDR3, as DNA: TGCGCCAGCAGCCAAGGGGACAGGGGGAACGAAAAACTGTTTTTT. The gene calls are TRBV4-1 and TRBJ1-4; 11 bases match TRBD1. V shed 1 base and J 8 bases; nucleotides not matched to a gene: 3. From germline, CDR1 is MGHRA and CDR2 YSYEKL. The CDR3 covers 15 residues.

The chain carries TRBV7-2 and TRBJ2-3; D perhaps matches TRBD2 (6 bases). Germline CDR1 and CDR2: SGHTA and FQGNSA. The CDR3 spans 15 residues. Trimming cost V 1 base and J 6 bases, with 14 bases left between them. The CDR3 here is CASSLVGGARDTQYF. In nucleotides, the CDR3 is TGTGCCAGCAGCTTAGTCGGAGGGGCCCGGGATACGCAGTATTTT.

V usage is TRBV6-1 and J usage is TRBJ2-1; no clear D gene. V was pared by 1 base and J by 13 bases, with 11 bases between. Germline CDR1 and CDR2: MNHNS and SASEGT. The CDR3 has 12 amino acids. The CDR3 DNA follows: TGTGCCAGCAGTGAAGTTAGACATTCACAGTTCTTC. It yields the protein CASSEVRHSQFF.

Concerning this clone: At one end the junction does not follow the germline gene, possibly because of a read error. The chain joins TRBV5-1 to TRBJ2-2; 10 bases agree with TRBD1. The CDR3 is made up of 17 amino acids. Germline V CDR1 and CDR2: SGHRS, YFSETQ. CDR3 sequence (DNA): TGCGCCAGCAGCTCGGGACGCGGGACAGGGGCTGCTGGGGGGCTGTTTTTT. Translation: CASSSGRGTGAAGGLFF. The whole variable domain, remainder taken from reference TRBV5-1 and TRBJ2-2, is KAGVTQTPRYLIKTRGQQVTLSCSPISGHRSVSWYQQTPGQGLQFLFEYFSETQRNKGNFPGRFSGRQFSNSRSEMNVSTLELGDSALYLCASSSGRGTGAAGGLFFGEGSRLTVL.

V and J are TRBV4-3 and TRBJ2-1, with 8 bases fitting TRBD1. Germline V gene sequence: CDR1 LGHNA, CDR2 YSLEER. CDR3 size: 17 residues. V gave up 0 bases and J gave up 7 bases; unmatched junction bases: 11. CDR3: CASSQDLRQGRGNEQFF. In DNA, the CDR3 is TGCGCCAGCAGCCAAGACCTCCGACAGGGGAGAGGGAATGAGCAGTTCTTC.

This clone was observed a few times. The V gene is TRBV27, the J gene TRBJ2-5; TRBD2 agrees at 9 bases. The CDR3 has 16 amino acids. Germline values: CDR1 MNHEY, CDR2 SMNVEV (reference sequence). V gave up 1 base and J gave up 7 bases; unmatched junction bases: 10. CDR3 nucleotides: TGTGCCAGCAGTTTATTTAGCGGGAGCCCAGCGGTGACCCAGTACTTC. Amino acids: CASSLFSGSPAVTQYF.

CDR3 residues: CASYVGGNQETQYF. In DNA form, the CDR3 reads TGTGCCAGCTACGTGGGGGGGAATCAAGAGACCCAGTACTTC. The V gene is TRBV2, the J gene TRBJ2-5; TRBD2 matches at 7 bases. Germline assignment: CDR1 SNHLY and CDR2 FYNNEI. This CDR3 has 14 amino acids. The ends lost 8 bases at V and 2 bases at J; junction bases unmatched: 8.

This chain joins TRBV5-1 and TRBJ2-2, with TRBD2 matching 10 bases. The germline V gene encodes CDR1 SGHRS and CDR2 YFSETQ. J lost 1 base, V lost 4 bases, and 4 bases had no gene match. CDR3 size: 16 residues. Here the CDR3 reads CASSSSGRLNTGELFF. CDR3 in DNA: TGCGCCAGCAGCAGTAGCGGGAGGTTGAACACCGGGGAGCTGTTTTTT.